This T cell receptor (beta chain) derives from a study of blood T cell repertoires in COVID-19. This CDR3 spans 18 amino acids. V was pared by 4 bases and J by 2 bases, with 15 bases of the junction left unmatched. The V gene's germline CDR1 is LGHDT and CDR2 YNNKEL (reference sequence). TCRdb keeps only in-frame clones here, not all; method: immunoSEQ multiplex PCR. The sample lists 130,000 to 150,000 clones, approximately 91% occurring once. This sequence joins TRBV3-1 (or the pseudogene TRBV3-2) and TRBJ2-7; TRBD2 matches at 9 bases. Sequenced: peripheral blood. This clonotype was sampled from a human donor in a cohort sampled during active COVID-19. In DNA, the CDR3 is TGTGCCAGCAGCCGGTCTACCCCCTTCAGCGGGAGGACCTACGAGCAGTACTTC. It translates to CASSRSTPFSGRTYEQYF.